Detailed here is one TCR beta chain. It lacks a known antigen. Within one base of it there is no much larger clone, and no base qualities were kept. V sheds 2 bases and J sheds 6 bases, leaving 14 bases between their ends. Looking up the germline V gene yields CDR1 SGHNT and CDR2 YENEEA. Including the terminal cysteine and phenylalanine, the CDR3 comprises 15 residues. The retained sequence is limited to the CDR3, 45 bases, with the frame set at the first base. Libraries were built with the immunoSEQ multiplex PCR assay. For the multiplex PCR, a mixture combining 60 forward primers for TCR Vbeta segments and 13 reverse primers for TCR Jbeta segments was used. The CDR3 region of rearranged TCR beta genes was amplified from genomic DNA by a multiplex PCR assay. Amplified TCR beta libraries were sequenced as 87-base-pair reads on the Illumina HiSeq System. The original methods were these. A later analysis tallied 75 million to 85 million unique TCR beta chains across the 640 or so repertoires, and approximately 9.9 million of those chains were shared by two or more donors. Raw reads were error-corrected and collapsed into unique sequences by a nearest-neighbor algorithm in which closely related sequences were merged to remove PCR and sequencing errors. CDR3 sequences were aligned to IMGT reference sequences to assign V, D and J gene segments. For a sequence to be retained, a match of at least six nucleotides to both a V gene segment and a J gene segment was required. Rearrangements were classified as productive when the CDR3 lacked stop codons and remained in frame with V and J, and all other rearrangements were classified as non-productive. CDR3 was defined according to IMGT convention as the region running from the second conserved V-encoded cysteine to the conserved J-encoded phenylalanine. Sequences without an unambiguous match to a single V gene segment were excluded from the earlier analysis of about 600 of the donors. In an earlier analysis of several hundred of the donors, V segments were called functional above 56.7% productive rearrangements and were called segregating when the between-donor standard deviation exceeded 5%. A statistical classification framework was built to diagnose cytomegalovirus status from the catalog of TCR beta chain sequences. In a later analysis, V and J genes were assigned by comparing TCR nucleotide sequences against IMGT/GENE-DB human TR gene sequences. Using the TCRdist pipeline, a later analysis assigned CDR3 sequences along with most-parsimonious VDJ recombination scenarios. In a later analysis, each TCR beta chain was defined by its CDR3 amino acid sequence together with its V-gene family, and reads without a unique V-gene family were excluded. As a way to deal with suspected cross-contamination and a sequencing artifact, a later analysis dropped hundreds of nucleotide sequences that were highly shared and had low generation probability. A later analysis calculated a clonal expansion index for each public chain from normalized within-repertoire ranks of inferred template counts. In a later analysis, generation probabilities were computed using a VDJ recombination model fitted to out-of-frame rearrangements, and the results were checked against IGoR. A later analysis scored TCR-TCR, TCR-HLA and TCR-CMV co-occurrence with hypergeometric tests, applying a repertoire-size bias correction to TCR pairs. A later analysis estimated false discovery rates by permuting HLA or CMV assignments 20 times. In a later analysis, co-occurring TCRs were grouped using DBSCAN, and TCRdist sequence similarity was added for clustering within HLA-allele-positive subsets. Repertoires with fewer than 30,000 or more than 120,000 public chains were left out of co-occurrence clustering, as were about 5 repertoires with anomalous nucleotide sharing. Here the immuneACCESS table is served through TCRdb, limited to in-frame sequences with V and J called. Missing clones are a known gap in these copies; in checked studies unresolved V genes cover under half, and the rest lacks a known reason. That table gives V, J and clone size, and the DNA gave D and trimming. The sample profile shows more than 90,000 clones; roughly three quarters of them were found once. Less than 8.5% of the sample is in the top ten clones.

This record comes from a study of cytomegalovirus exposure and HLA in healthy donors (dated by TCRdb to 2016 to 2017). Context from the whole study: In an earlier analysis of 550 to 750 of the donors, 250 to 350 Gb of sequence data and about 110 million unique TCR beta sequences from 180 million or so T cells were reported. Every repertoire in the discovery cohort had been generated on one and the same sequencing platform. In addition to the first cohort of several hundred subjects, a separate validation cohort of approximately 110 different subjects was used. In a later genetic analysis, genome-wide SNP genotypes for about 55% of the 666 donors were used, and that subset was treated as a discovery cohort. An earlier analysis of fewer than 750 of the donors used high-throughput TCR beta sequencing to judge whether each TCR beta V gene segment behaved as functional or pseudogenic. The T cell repertoires of under 750 subjects were profiled by immunosequencing and related to cytomegalovirus serostatus. An early release that covered 640 HLA-typed donors contained approximately 320 gigabases of sequencing data and about 93 million unique TCR sequences. The study aimed to test whether signatures of past pathogen exposure could be identified by cataloging public T cell receptors. To predict cytomegalovirus infection status, the study brought together high-throughput TCR immunosequencing, statistical association of individual TCRs with disease status, and machine learning. Four to six DR-DQ haplotypes were handled as single units for association and clustering, since linkage in the cohort was strong. Alongside the repertoire data, information on donor age, sex, ethnicity and CMV serostatus was compiled. HLA typing included class I and class II loci at four-digit resolution. Among about 410 genotyped donors of the cohort, an average of approximately 220,000 unique TCR beta nucleotide sequences was sequenced per donor, of which 15% to 20% were non-productive. In the later analysis, no new phenotypic data were used to find candidate immune exposures; instead, reliance was placed on TCR beta sequences and their occurrence across donors. To study patterns of TCR occurrence, a later analysis re-analyzed previously published TCR beta repertoires from 650 to 750 donors and added high-resolution HLA genotyping. The genetic ancestry cluster associated with self-reported Caucasian donors included about four fifths of the roughly 400 genotyped donors. Typing coverage varied by locus: about 629-640 donors for A, B, C, DRB1 and DQB1; under 550 for DQA1; around 570 for DPA1; approximately 490 for DPB1.

The cohort consisted of fewer than 700 healthy bone marrow donors. Cohort members were all nominally healthy when sampled, although unrecorded immune exposures were likely present. The donor was CMV seronegative and was included in the group of approximately 350 seronegative cohort members. A peripheral blood sample was collected from each donor, and TCR beta sequencing was performed on peripheral blood mononuclear cells. Genomic DNA extraction from the blood cell samples was performed with the Qiagen DNeasy Blood Extraction Kit. What the authors observed across the whole study: A cluster of highly shared sequence variants was judged likely to represent a technical artifact of the sequencing pipeline. Because HLA typing was missing for some donors at each locus, association tests included only the typed subset. Correlated functional status among segregating V segments might be attributable to linkage disequilibrium, but an unknown experimental factor could not be ruled out. Assigning TCR associations to individual alleles was difficult when HLA alleles, especially DR and DQ, strongly co-occurred. In a later analysis, TCR association rates were found to vary across HLA loci, with the most associated TCRs seen for DRB1 alleles and the fewest for HLA-C alleles. Presence/absence analyses assumed roughly uniform sequencing depth across donors, an assumption that may not hold. V-gene and J-gene trimming of TCR beta chains was associated with a missense DCLRE1C variant in a later genetic analysis, and the association was replicated in an independent cohort. Several of the top co-occurrence clusters appeared to be linked to parvovirus B19, influenza, CMV and Epstein-Barr virus, according to a later analysis. Immune exposure information for the cohort was limited to CMV serostatus. A later analysis found that HLA-associated TCR beta chains were more clonally expanded and had lower generation probabilities than equally common non-associated chains. In an earlier analysis of 587 of the donors, most TCR beta V segments were observed in productive rearrangements about 87% or about 30% of the time, broadly matching IMGT annotations. It was suggested by the authors that the approach could potentially be generalized to other disease states and immunological phenotypes. The 87-base-pair reads could not distinguish some IMGT-functional V segments, including TRBV6-2 and TRBV6-3, so those segments were excluded. According to a later analysis, most CMV-associated TCR beta chains appeared to be HLA-restricted, and the HLA associations seemed to be driven largely by CMV exposure. At a false discovery rate of 0.05, a later analysis linked under 20,000 TCR beta sequences to specific HLA alleles. A further reported finding was that TCR beta sequences accurately predicted the HLA-A and HLA-B alleles for most subjects in the first cohort. The earlier analysis of 450 to 700 of the donors excluded some 15 rarely observed V segments, including chromosome 9 orphons, because counts were too low. This cohort had only TCR beta chains sequenced, and the lack of alpha or paired-chain data limited which features could be detected. The classifier was reported to diagnose cytomegalovirus status with high specificity and sensitivity in both the original cohort and the validation cohort. A total of fewer than 200 TCR beta chains were listed by the study as associated with cytomegalovirus. A few of the identified cytomegalovirus-associated TCR beta chains were confirmed in vitro to be specific for cytomegalovirus antigens. While some public TCRs were present in many individuals, most TCR sequences turned up only very rarely across donors. According to a later genetic analysis, donors in an Asian-associated ancestry cluster had fewer N-insertions in productive TCRs than the approximately 630-donor mean.

Here the chain combines TRBV11-3 and TRBJ2-1; the D gene is perhaps TRBD2, on 7 matching bases. The sequenced sample was PBMCs. This receptor was obtained from a female donor in good health and CMV-seronegative. The nucleotide sequence is given as TGTGCCAGCAGCTTAATTGGGGGGGCAGCCAATGAGCAGTTCTTC. Its coded protein is CASSLIGGAANEQFF.